This T cell receptor (beta chain) was recovered during a study of T cell repertoires in cytomegalovirus infection. Study information: HLA-B-restricted CMV epitopes that are well studied were used alongside recently identified HLA-C-restricted ones. Public signatures in TCR beta pointed to CMV infection and matching HLA type. Study outcomes and limitations: Frequencies of public TCR beta families were cumulated, and this identified carriers of CMV plus the relevant HLA. What dominated the ex vivo response were HLA-C-restricted CMV-specific TCR beta clonotypes.

Germline-derived CDR1 and CDR2 are MGHDK and SYGVNS. The CDR3 consists of 14 residues. V was cut by 5 bases and J by 8 bases, with 18 bases left in between. TCRdb fed the reads into MiXCR, producing one record per CDR3 protein. The table has approximately 1,000,000 distinct CDR3 sequences, roughly 30% seen once; the top ten hold about 14%. A note on this clonotype: Antigen: not known.

This specimen consisted of cultured CD8+ T cells from PBMCs, obtained from culture after CMV antigen stimulation. The TCR was taken from a human donor in good health (CMV status not recorded). Some clones in this sample may be carry-over from other donors' samples. This chain links TRBV25-1 with TRBJ1-1; D uncertain. Written as DNA, the CDR3 is TGTGCCAGCAGTTTTTTGGCACCTAGTGTGGAAGCTTTCTTT. It yields the protein CASSFLAPSVEAFF.